This paragraph reports one T cell receptor (beta chain). Described time point: pretreatment peripheral blood. The sample originates from a study of PD-L1 blockade in urothelial cancer. Germline V gives CDR1 SGHRS, CDR2 YFSETQ. The CDR3 has 14 amino acids. J was trimmed by 4 bases and V by 2 bases; bases with no gene match: 4. Produced via immunoSEQ multiplex PCR; TCRdb's table is partial and in-frame only. The data contain 35,000 to 45,000 clones, just over 90% of them singletons. The clonotype originates from a woman aged 55-70 years with urothelial cancer. The sample in question was PBMCs, obtained around atezolizumab (anti-PD-L1) treatment. This rearrangement joins TRBV5-1 to TRBJ2-3, with TRBD2 matching over 7 bases. The CDR3 spells CASSFGAGADTQYF. The CDR3 DNA reads as TGCGCCAGCAGCTTCGGGGCGGGAGCAGATACGCAGTATTTT.